These 19 T cell receptor beta chains were sequenced from one sample in a study of vaccination and CD4 T cells after COVID-19. Treatment reported: approximately 11-day PBMC culture with coronavirus spike peptide pools or control peptides (ViraFEST assay). At the Johns Hopkins FTIC core, DNA taken from cultured CD4+ T cells was sequenced by way of the Oncomine TCR Beta short-read assay. A single record per CDR3 protein comes from TCRdb applying MiXCR to the PCR reads. The table has approximately 20,000 distinct CDR3 sequences, more than 50% seen once. These receptors' antigens are unknown. Material: CD4+ T cells from blood, cultured in vitro, obtained before SARS-CoV-2 vaccination. Receptors originate from a human donor who had recovered from COVID-19.

The table lists this clonotype with a count of one. This chain connects TRBV20-1 to TRBJ1-3; TRBD1 matches 8 bases. Germline V gene lookup returns CDR1 DFQATT and CDR2 SNEGSKA (reference sequence). The length of the CDR3 is 14 residues. V was pared by 3 bases and J by 7 bases, with 8 bases of the junction left unmatched. Here the CDR3 reads CSASGTGGGNTIYF. The CDR3 DNA is TGCAGTGCTAGCGGGACAGGAGGAGGGAACACCATATATTTT.

This clonotype was found once. J is TRBJ2-2 and V is TRBV10-3; a possible D gene is TRBD1 (6 bases). Germline V lookup: CDR1 ENHRY, CDR2 SYGVKD. V was pared by 3 bases and J by 1 base, with 6 bases between. This CDR3 contains 14 residues. The CDR3: CAISDRGNTGELFF. The CDR3 coding sequence is TGTGCCATCAGTGACAGGGGGAACACCGGGGAGCTGTTTTTT.

This chain uses TRBV30 with TRBJ2-3; a possible D gene is TRBD1 (6 bases). V lost 1 base to trimming and J lost 1 base, with 6 bases between them. The CDR3 is made up of 13 amino acids. Germline CDR1 GTSNPN, CDR2 SVGIG (reference sequence). In nucleotides, the CDR3 is TGTGCCTGGAGTGAGGGGGGCACAGATACGCAGTATTTT. Residues: CAWSEGGTDTQYF.

This chain uses TRBV19 with TRBJ2-7; 7 positions agree with TRBD1. CDR3 size: 15 residues. CDR1 is LNHDA, CDR2 SQIVND, per germline (reference sequence). V was pared by 7 bases and J by 6 bases, with 15 bases of the junction left unmatched. The CDR3 loop reads CASTEGPGGSGEQYF. The CDR3 coding sequence is TGTGCCAGTACCGAAGGCCCAGGGGGATCGGGCGAGCAGTACTTC.

The rearrangement joins TRBV5-1 to TRBJ1-2; 8 nucleotides line up with TRBD1. The CDR3 extends over 15 amino acids. The germline V gene encodes CDR1 SGHRS and CDR2 YFSETQ. V shed 1 base, J shed 5 bases, and the junction held 7 bases outside the gene matches. CDR3 residues: CASSLQPGGAYGYTF. DNA of the CDR3: TGCGCCAGCAGCTTGCAGCCAGGGGGCGCTTATGGCTACACCTTC.

This clonotype turned up a few times. J is TRBJ2-7 and V is TRBV20-1; 14 bases agree with TRBD2. Looked up from germline, CDR1 is DFQATT and CDR2 is SNEGSKA (reference sequence). The CDR3 is made up of 15 amino acids. Trimming at V came to 5 bases and at J to 1 base, leaving 4 bases not matched to a gene. This CDR3 is CSARLAGGRSYEQYF. CDR3 nucleotides: TGCAGTGCTCGACTAGCGGGGGGGCGGTCCTACGAGCAGTACTTC.

This clonotype was found a few times. Here the CDR3 reads CAWTPPADYGYTF. Written as DNA, the CDR3 is TGTGCCTGGACCCCCCCGGCTGACTATGGCTACACCTTC. V usage is TRBV30 and J usage is TRBJ1-2, with D unclear. Germline V CDR1 and CDR2: GTSNPN, SVGIG (reference sequence). Deletions cut 4 bases from V and 3 bases from J, with 12 bases between. The CDR3 contains 13 residues.

This clonotype has more than one count but fewer than ten. The chain combines TRBV20-1 with TRBJ2-2; tentatively, D is TRBD2 (7 bases). Germline V CDR1 and CDR2: DFQATT, SNEGSKA (reference sequence). Trimming removed 4 bases from V and 4 bases from J, with 13 bases in between. The CDR3 consists of 14 residues. The CDR3 here is CSAKQGGGTGELFF. The CDR3, as DNA: TGCAGTGCTAAGCAGGGAGGGGGCACCGGGGAGCTGTTTTTT.

The genes are TRBV4-2 and TRBJ2-3, with unresolved D. Germline lookup yields CDR1 LGHNA and CDR2 YNFKEQ. The CDR3 extends over 13 amino acids. V lost 4 bases and J 2 bases, leaving 7 bases between the germline ends. In DNA, the CDR3 is TGTGCCAGCAGCCTCCCACACACAGATACGCAGTATTTT. As protein: CASSLPHTDTQYF.

This clonotype has just one count. The V gene is TRBV19, the J gene TRBJ2-2; 8 nucleotides agree with TRBD1. This CDR3 spans 14 amino acids. V gave up 5 bases and J gave up 4 bases; unmatched junction bases: 3. The V gene's germline CDR1 is LNHDA and CDR2 SQIVND (reference sequence). The CDR3 sequence is CASSVTGGTGELFF. CDR3 coding DNA: TGTGCCAGTAGTGTCACAGGGGGCACCGGGGAGCTGTTTTTT.

The table lists this clonotype with a few counts. This rearrangement joins TRBV20-1 to TRBJ2-3, with 7 bases lining up with TRBD2. This CDR3 comprises 15 residues. CDR1 is DFQATT, CDR2 SNEGSKA, per germline (reference sequence). With 0 bases clipped from V and 9 bases from J, the junction kept 12 bases outside the gene matches. The CDR3 loop reads CSARDSRSGLGTQYF. The DNA of the CDR3 is TGCAGTGCTAGAGATTCTAGGTCAGGACTAGGGACGCAGTATTTT.

This clonotype was found a few times. The genes are TRBV24-1 and TRBJ1-2, with D possibly being TRBD1 (5 bases). The CDR3 loop spans 13 amino acids. From germline, CDR1 is KGHDR and CDR2 SFDVKD. The V gene lost 4 bases and the J gene lost 7 bases, with 12 bases spanning the gap. The CDR3 is CATSEGARLGYTF. The DNA of the CDR3 is TGTGCCACCAGTGAAGGGGCCCGTCTTGGCTACACCTTC.

The chain is built from TRBV6-1 and TRBJ1-2; 7 bases map to TRBD1. The CDR3 has 13 amino acids. J lost 7 bases, V lost 6 bases, and 8 bases had no gene match. CDR1 and CDR2 from the germline V gene are MNHNS and SASEGT. The chain's CDR3 is CASSLAQGGGYTF. The CDR3 nucleotides are TGTGCCAGCAGCCTTGCTCAGGGGGGTGGCTACACCTTC.

J is TRBJ1-5 and V is TRBV29-1; D remains ambiguous. The CDR3 runs to 14 residues. Trimming took 4 bases from V and 7 from J, leaving 17 bases between them. CDR1 and CDR2 from the germline V gene are SQVTM and ANQGSEA. CDR3 loop: CSVAPTPIGQPQHF. In nucleotides, the CDR3 is TGCAGCGTTGCCCCCACCCCTATCGGCCAGCCCCAGCATTTT.

This rearrangement joins TRBV28 to TRBJ1-5; possible D gene TRBD1, 6 bases. There are 13 residues in the CDR3. Germline V gives CDR1 MDHEN, CDR2 SYDVKM. V lost 8 bases and J 3 bases, leaving 11 bases between the germline ends. CDR3 sequence (DNA): TGTGCCAGCCACAGGGAACCCAATCAGCCCCAGCATTTT. Amino acid sequence: CASHREPNQPQHF.

This chain uses TRBV6-1 with TRBJ1-1, with D maybe TRBD1 (6 bases). The CDR3 totals 14 residues. Germline V gives CDR1 MNHNS, CDR2 SASEGT. Trimming pared 6 bases from V and 1 base from J, leaving 12 bases between. The CDR3 sequence: CASRRTDKNTEAFF. DNA of the CDR3: TGTGCCAGCAGGCGGACAGACAAGAACACTGAAGCTTTCTTT.

This chain joins TRBV27 and TRBJ1-2, with 10 bases lining up with TRBD1. This CDR3 contains 13 residues. Looked up from germline, CDR1 is MNHEY and CDR2 is SMNVEV (reference sequence). Trimming removed 10 bases from V and 6 bases from J; junction bases left unmatched: 8. The CDR3 spells CATRDRGRNGYTF. The CDR3 nucleotides are TGTGCCACCAGGGACAGGGGACGTAATGGCTACACCTTC.

The table lists this clonotype with a few counts. The gene calls are TRBV15 and TRBJ2-5; D call uncertain. Trimming took off 0 bases at V and 2 bases at J, with 10 bases between the two ends. CDR1 and CDR2 (germline): LNHNV, YYDKDF (reference sequence). CDR3 length: 15 amino acids. CDR3 sequence: CATSRDRASQETQYF. The CDR3 DNA sequence: TGTGCCACCAGCAGAGATCGAGCCTCACAAGAGACCCAGTACTTC.

The chain recombines TRBV7-2 with TRBJ1-1; possibly TRBD1 for D (6 bases). This CDR3 has 14 residues. Germline CDR1 SGHTA, CDR2 FQGNSA. The V and J ends lost 4 bases and 1 base respectively, with 10 bases between them. CDR3 protein: CASSSGHSNTEAFF. The CDR3 coding sequence is TGTGCCAGCAGCTCGGGACACTCGAACACTGAAGCTTTCTTT. Looking up the rest from reference TRBV7-2 and TRBJ1-1 gives the full variable domain: GAGVSQSPSNKVTEKGKDVELRCDPISGHTALYWYRQSLGQGLEFLIYFQGNSAPDKSGLPSDRFSAERTGGSVSTLTIQRTQQEDSAVYLCASSSGHSNTEAFFGQGTRLTVV.